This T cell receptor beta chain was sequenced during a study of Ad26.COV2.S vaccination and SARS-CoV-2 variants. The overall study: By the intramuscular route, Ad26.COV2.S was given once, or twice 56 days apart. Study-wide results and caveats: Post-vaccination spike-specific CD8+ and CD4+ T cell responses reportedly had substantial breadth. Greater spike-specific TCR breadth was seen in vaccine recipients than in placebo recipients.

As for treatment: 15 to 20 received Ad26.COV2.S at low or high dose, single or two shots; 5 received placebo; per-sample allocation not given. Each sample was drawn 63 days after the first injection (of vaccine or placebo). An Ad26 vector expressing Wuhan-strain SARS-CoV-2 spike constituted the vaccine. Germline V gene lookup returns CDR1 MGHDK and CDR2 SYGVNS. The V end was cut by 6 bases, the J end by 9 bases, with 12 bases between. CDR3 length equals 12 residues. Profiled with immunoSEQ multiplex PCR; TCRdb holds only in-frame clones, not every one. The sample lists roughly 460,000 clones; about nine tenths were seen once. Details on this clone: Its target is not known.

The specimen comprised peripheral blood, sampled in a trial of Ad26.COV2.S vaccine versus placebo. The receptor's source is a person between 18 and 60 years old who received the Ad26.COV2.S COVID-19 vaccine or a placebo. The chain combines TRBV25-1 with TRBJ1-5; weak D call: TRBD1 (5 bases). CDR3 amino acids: CASSVDRGPQHF. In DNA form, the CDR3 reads TGTGCCAGCAGCGTGGATAGGGGGCCCCAGCATTTT.